This TCR beta chain was obtained from a study of cytomegalovirus exposure and HLA in healthy donors. J was trimmed by 5 bases and V by 5 bases; bases with no gene match: 4. The CDR3 length is 13 residues. Germline loops: CDR1 MNHEY, CDR2 SVGAGI. Use of 60 Vbeta and 13 Jbeta primers characterized the PCR. Repertoires were generated with immunoSEQ multiplex PCR, while TCRdb's copy carries only in-frame clones and drops some. The sample has 85,000 to 100,000 clones, 78% seen once; the top ten hold roughly 0.71%. Whole-study findings and limits: Being indistinguishable, some V segments were excluded, TRBV6-2 and TRBV6-3 among them. Reported performance of the classifier showed diagnosis of cytomegalovirus status with high specificity and sensitivity. In a later analysis, at a false discovery rate of 0.05, 16,951 TCR beta sequences were associated with HLA alleles.

Donors likely had unrecorded immune exposures despite being nominally healthy when sampled. This clone was counted a single time. Antigen: not known. The V and J genes are TRBV6-5 and TRBJ1-2, with 8 nucleotides matching TRBD1. The clonotype comes from a woman aged 60-75 years in good health and CMV-seronegative. Material for sequencing was PBMCs. The CDR3 here is CASSQRTGYGYTF. The CDR3 bases are TGTGCCAGCAGTCAACGGACAGGGTATGGCTACACCTTC.